These 18 T cell receptor beta chains share one sample of origin, sequenced in a study of CXCR3-negative and CXCR3-positive naive CD8 T cells (dated by TCRdb to about 2019). The paper as a whole reports these results and caveats: TRB CDR3s from CXCR3-positive naive cells showed higher hydrophobicity (lower Kidera factor 4), lower energy, and higher strength and volume indices than CXCR3-negative naive cells.

No antigen is known for these receptors. The reads were generated on a NextSeq 550. The Human TCR Profiling Kit (MiLaboratory) was used to make UMI-labeled 5' RACE TRB cDNA libraries. After the reads were reprocessed by TCRdb, one entry was made per CDR3 protein sequence, with no DNA. This sample's table contains 100,000 to 150,000 distinct CDR3 sequences. The top ten clones comprise approximately 0.54% of the sample. Sequencing input: naive CXCR3+ CD8+ T cells from blood. The sample's cell subset or site label, in plain terms: CD45RO-CCR7+CD27+CD95- naive CD8+ T cells expressing CXCR3 (TNR3+). The receptor source for this set is a human donor in good health. Some clones in this sample may be carry-over from other donors' samples.

This chain connects TRBV4-3 to TRBJ1-2; there is no DNA to check the TCRdb D call of TRBD1. CDR1 LGHNA and CDR2 YSLEER come from the germline V gene. The CDR3 length is 15 residues. The CDR3 protein is CASSQHQGGDYGYTF.

V gene TRBV6-5 combines with J gene TRBJ1-1; the TCRdb call, TRBD1, lacks DNA for checking. Germline CDR1 reads MNHEY; CDR2 reads SVGAGI. The CDR3 runs to 15 residues. This chain's CDR3 is CASRIGTGEDTEAFF.

The V and J genes are TRBV7-6 and TRBJ2-7; lacking DNA, the TRBD1 call made by TCRdb goes unchecked. CDR3 length: 16 residues. Germline V gene lookup returns CDR1 SGHVS and CDR2 FNYEAQ. The CDR3 loop reads CTSSLKPRQGILEQYF.

The rearrangement links TRBV7-9 to TRBJ2-3; TCRdb calls TRBD1, which cannot be checked without DNA. The CDR3 extends over 12 amino acids. Per germline, CDR1 SEHNR and CDR2 FQNEAQ (reference sequence). CDR3 sequence reads: CASRTGSATQYF. The entire variable domain, with the rest obtained from reference TRBV7-9 and TRBJ2-3, is as follows: DTGVSQNPRHKITKRGQNVTFRCDPISEHNRLYWYRQTLGQGPEFLTYFQNEAQLEKSRLLSDRFSAERPKGSFSTLEIQRTEQGDSAMYLCASRTGSATQYFGPGTRLTVL.

The CDR3 spells CASSLAITAYGYTF. V is TRBV7-9 and J is TRBJ1-2. This CDR3 region has 14 residues. Looked up from germline, CDR1 is SEHNR and CDR2 is FQNEAQ (reference sequence).

V is TRBV7-2 and J is TRBJ2-7; without DNA, the TCRdb call of TRBD1 cannot be checked. This CDR3 has 16 amino acids. Per germline, CDR1 SGHTA and CDR2 FQGNSA. The CDR3 spells CASSMEGHLGIYEQYF.

The chain combines TRBV5-1 with TRBJ2-7; TCRdb indicates TRBD1, and absent DNA this call remains unverified. CDR3 length: 14 residues. Germline V gene data show CDR1 as SGHRS and CDR2 as YFSETQ. This chain's CDR3 is CASSLETGGYEQYF.

This chain connects TRBV5-6 to TRBJ2-7; TCRdb names TRBD1, which stays unverified in the absence of DNA. Germline V gives CDR1 SGHDT, CDR2 YYEEEE. The CDR3 sequence is 16 residues long. The chain's CDR3 is CASSRSPGLGPYEQYF.

The chain is built from TRBV4-1 and TRBJ2-2. Germline V gene lookup returns CDR1 MGHRA and CDR2 YSYEKL. This CDR3 contains 16 residues. The chain's CDR3 is CASSQDIGKNTGELFF.

This chain uses TRBV10-3 with TRBJ2-7; TCRdb selects TRBD1, and the lack of DNA leaves this call unchecked. Germline V lookup: CDR1 ENHRY, CDR2 SYGVKD. This CDR3 has 16 residues. The CDR3 sequence: CAISDLGQGYSYEQYF.

This chain connects TRBV15 to TRBJ2-5; TCRdb calls TRBD2, which cannot be checked without DNA. CDR1 is LNHNV, CDR2 YYDKDF, per germline (reference sequence). This CDR3 region has 15 residues. The CDR3 reads CATSRRRREGETQYF.

The CDR3 sequence: CASSQGRRISTEAFF. The chain uses TRBV4-3 and TRBJ1-1. Germline V lookup: CDR1 LGHNA, CDR2 YSLEER. The length of the CDR3 is 15 residues.

This rearrangement joins TRBV7-2 to TRBJ2-2. The CDR3 totals 16 residues. Germline values: CDR1 SGHTA, CDR2 FQGNSA. CDR3 region: CASSLASFSDPGELFF.

The rearrangement uses TRBV5-1 and TRBJ2-7; no DNA is available, so the TRBD1 call from TCRdb remains unchecked. Germline V gene lookup returns CDR1 SGHRS and CDR2 YFSETQ. The CDR3 loop spans 14 amino acids. The CDR3 spells CASSFRDLSYEQYF. Full variable domain (rest looked up from reference TRBV5-1 and TRBJ2-7): KAGVTQTPRYLIKTRGQQVTLSCSPISGHRSVSWYQQTPGQGLQFLFEYFSETQRNKGNFPGRFSGRQFSNSRSEMNVSTLELGDSALYLCASSFRDLSYEQYFGPGTRLTVT.

The chain recombines TRBV20-1 with TRBJ2-1; without DNA, the TCRdb call of TRBD1 cannot be checked. This CDR3 region has 12 residues. Germline V lookup: CDR1 DFQATT, CDR2 SNEGSKA (reference sequence). CDR3 loop: CSVAGDWNEQFF.

The V call is TRBV12-3 or TRBV12-4, the J call TRBJ2-7. The CDR3 totals 14 residues. The CDR3 is CASSLFPRTYEQYF.

CDR3: CASSGQGVTKNIQYF. The rearrangement uses TRBV6-2 or TRBV6-3 and TRBJ2-4; lacking DNA, the TRBD1 call made by TCRdb goes unchecked. Germline V gene data show CDR1 as MNHEY and CDR2 as SVGEGT. CDR3 length equals 15 residues.

The chain has TRBV7-9 and TRBJ2-5; absent DNA, TCRdb's TRBD2 call cannot be checked. CDR3 size: 14 residues. Germline V CDR1 and CDR2: SEHNR, FQNEAQ (reference sequence). This CDR3 is CASSTLAGGETQYF.